This TCR beta chain was recorded in a study of T cells after yellow fever vaccination. In the study overall: It was SMART-Seq v4 Ultra Low Input that prepared the fractions with low cell numbers.

Study results and limitations: Post-booster reappearance was seen for most primary-vaccination clones (roughly 96% CD4, around 89% CD8).

The CDR3 has 12 residues. The V and J ends lost 6 bases and 2 bases respectively, with 10 bases between them. CDR1 and CDR2 from the germline V gene are DFQATT and SNEGSKA (reference sequence). TCRdb re-called the 5' RACE reads through MiXCR, storing one row per CDR3 protein. Of about 350,000 distinct CDR3 sequences listed, roughly 8.4% are singletons. This clonotype was found a few times. The target antigen is unknown. This TCR was sampled from a man in his late teens or twenties who received the YFV17D yellow fever vaccine. Material: PBMCs, obtained 45 days after the first yellow fever vaccination. The rearrangement joins TRBV20-1 to TRBJ1-1, with D tentatively TRBD1 (5 bases). The DNA of the CDR3 is TGCAGTGCCGAAAGGGGAAACACTGAAGCTTTCTTT. This encodes CSAERGNTEAFF.